This T cell receptor (beta chain) was found in a study of cytomegalovirus exposure and HLA in healthy donors. Study results and caveats: Most TCR sequences were rare, but some public TCRs occurred in many donors.

This CDR3 is built from 11 residues. Germline V lookup: CDR1 MNHNS, CDR2 SASEGT. About this clone: Its antigen is currently unknown.

PCR was performed using 60 Vbeta and 13 Jbeta primers. Assay used: immunoSEQ multiplex PCR; TCRdb lists only in-frame clones, some missing. The top ten hold around 3.5% of the sample, which has around 100,000 clones, around 60% seen once. This TCR derives from a woman between 50 and 59 years old in good health and CMV-seronegative. The genes are TRBV6-1 and TRBJ2-5; the D is unclear. TRBJ2-7 matches the DNA end more closely, so the J call is doubtful. The source material was PBMCs. CDR3 loop: CASSEMYEQYF. The CDR3 DNA sequence: TGTGCCAGCAGTGAAATGTACGAGCAGTACTTC.